The TCR beta chain under discussion was sequenced for a study of graft-versus-host responses after intestinal transplantation. Study-wide background: Recipients were all induced with anti-thymocyte globulin, then given tacrolimus and steroids for around three years.

Overall study results and limits: Some GvH clones appeared in ileal mucosa or blood before recipient bone marrow.

CDR3 size: 14 residues. Germline lookup yields CDR1 SGHKS and CDR2 YYEKEE (reference sequence). Trimming left V 0 bases short and J 3 bases short, with 9 bases between. Graft samples were processed, releasing intraepithelial and lamina propria lymphocytes. Sequencing was performed with immunoSEQ multiplex PCR; in TCRdb, only in-frame clones are kept and a portion is missing. The table lists more than 50,000 clones, about nine tenths of them singletons. About this clone: Its target is unknown.

The sequence was collected from a human patient who received an intestinal transplant, so some T cells may come from the graft donor. The chain joins TRBV5-5 to TRBJ1-1; no clear D gene. The sequencing here drew on ileum tissue, taken about 350 days after transplant. CDR3 amino acids: CASSLGGDDTEAFF. The CDR3 nucleotides read TGTGCCAGCAGCTTGGGGGGAGACGACACTGAAGCTTTCTTT.